The 21 T cell receptor beta chains in this list originate from one sample, sequenced in a study of technical replicates of blood from a handful of donors. Repertoires were generated with immunoSEQ multiplex PCR, while TCRdb's copy carries only in-frame clones and drops some. The repertoire holds about 88,000 clones, 85% to 95% seen once, with roughly 0.25% in the top ten. Sequenced sample: T cells isolated from PBMCs. These receptors all stem from a human donor in good health.

This chain joins TRBV7-3 and TRBJ2-5, with 9 bases fitting TRBD2. The V and J ends lost 5 bases and 5 bases, in that order; junction bases with no gene match: 3. CDR1 and CDR2 from the germline V gene are SGHTA and FQGTGA. The CDR3 has 13 residues. The CDR3 here is CASSDGLAETQYF. The CDR3, as DNA: TGTGCCAGCAGCGATGGACTAGCGGAGACCCAGTACTTC.

The chain joins TRBV6-1 to TRBJ2-1; TRBD1 matches at 8 bases. The CDR3 is made up of 14 amino acids. Germline CDR1 reads MNHNS; CDR2 reads SASEGT. V lost 6 bases to trimming and J lost 6 bases; unmatched junction nucleotides: 7. CDR3 in DNA: TGTGCCAGCAGCGGACAGGGCGGTGGCAATGAGCAGTTCTTC. Its translation is CASSGQGGGNEQFF.

This sequence joins TRBV27 and TRBJ2-2; 8 bases line up with TRBD2. Germline CDR1 is MNHEY and CDR2 is SMNVEV (reference sequence). Trimming removed 3 bases from V and 9 bases from J; junction bases left unmatched: 6. The CDR3 sequence is 14 residues long. DNA of the CDR3: TGTGCCAGCAGTTTCGGGGGGGCGAATAGGGAGCTGTTTTTT. Translating gives CASSFGGANRELFF.

The V gene is TRBV4-1, the J gene TRBJ2-2; 11 bases are a match to TRBD2. The ends lost 1 base at V and 5 bases at J; junction bases unmatched: 9. The CDR3 has 18 residues. From germline, CDR1 is MGHRA and CDR2 YSYEKL. The CDR3 DNA reads TGCGCCAGCAGCCAAGGTTTAGCGGGAGGGCCGGGGACCGGGGAGCTGTTTTTT. This codes for CASSQGLAGGPGTGELFF.

The V gene is TRBV15, the J gene TRBJ2-5, with a possible D match to TRBD1 (6 bases). The CDR3 runs 15 residues. V was clipped by 0 bases and J by 1 base, with 9 bases between them. Germline CDR1 reads LNHNV; CDR2 reads YYDKDF (reference sequence). CDR3 region: CATSRDYRVQETQYF. In DNA, the CDR3 is TGTGCCACCAGCAGAGATTACAGGGTCCAAGAGACCCAGTACTTC.

The V gene is TRBV29-1, the J gene TRBJ2-3; D perhaps matches TRBD1 (6 bases). The CDR3 has 15 amino acids. The germline V gene encodes CDR1 SQVTM and CDR2 ANQGSEA. V dropped 5 bases and J dropped 1 base, with 16 bases sitting between them. The CDR3 region is CSVPTGSLGTDTQYF. The CDR3 DNA sequence: TGCAGCGTTCCCACAGGGAGCTTGGGCACAGATACGCAGTATTTT.

This chain links TRBV10-3 with TRBJ2-7; 9 bases are a match to TRBD2. Germline V gene sequence: CDR1 ENHRY, CDR2 SYGVKD. This CDR3 has 14 amino acids. The V segment lost 11 bases and the J segment 4 bases; nucleotides outside the gene matches: 12. CDR3 sequence (DNA): TGTGCCTCCCAGCGGGAGGTGAGTTCGTACGAGCAGTACTTC. It is translated as CASQREVSSYEQYF.

This chain connects TRBV5-1 to TRBJ2-3, with unresolved D. CDR3 length equals 12 residues. Germline-derived CDR1 and CDR2 are SGHRS and YFSETQ. The ends were cut back, 2 bases at V and 5 bases at J, with 6 bases in the middle. The CDR3 is CASSFEVDTQYF. The CDR3, as DNA: TGCGCCAGCAGCTTCGAGGTAGATACGCAGTATTTT.

The chain combines TRBV14 with TRBJ2-3, with D maybe TRBD2 (5 bases). The germline V and J ends were trimmed by 5 bases and 2 bases, with 14 bases remaining between them. The germline CDR1 and CDR2 sequences are SGHDN and FVKESK. CDR3 length: 15 amino acids. The CDR3 DNA reads TGTGCCAGCAGCTCCGGACTTTCCCTCACAGATACGCAGTATTTT. Its protein is CASSSGLSLTDTQYF. The full variable domain, its missing parts supplied by reference TRBV14 and TRBJ2-3, is EAGVTQFPSHSVIEKGQTVTLRCDPISGHDNLYWYRRVMGKEIKFLLHFVKESKQDESGMPNNRFLAERTGGTYSTLKVQPAELEDSGVYFCASSSGLSLTDTQYFGPGTRLTVL.

The gene calls are TRBV19 and TRBJ2-4; D gene ambiguous. The CDR3 runs 16 residues. Germline V CDR1 and CDR2: LNHDA, SQIVND (reference sequence). The V end lost 3 bases, the J end lost 3 bases, and 15 bases lay between the germline ends. Here the CDR3 DNA reads TGTGCCAGTAGTATTGAGGCTCCCCTAGGCAAAAACATTCAGTACTTC. Translated, it gives CASSIEAPLGKNIQYF.

The chain joins TRBV15 to TRBJ2-7, with TRBD2 identical over 7 bases. V dropped 1 base and J dropped 5; count of bases not matched to a gene: 5. CDR3 length: 14 amino acids. Germline CDR1 is LNHNV and CDR2 is YYDKDF (reference sequence). The CDR3 loop reads CATSRGGGAHEQYF. The CDR3 bases are TGTGCCACCAGCAGAGGGGGAGGGGCCCACGAGCAGTACTTC.

This sequence joins TRBV5-4 and TRBJ2-5; TRBD2 matches 13 bases. Per the germline V gene, CDR1 is SGHNT and CDR2 is YYREEE (reference sequence). CDR3 length: 15 residues. Germline trimming cut 4 bases from V and 5 bases from J; bases unmatched to any gene: 5. This CDR3 is CASSGGLAGEETQYF. DNA of the CDR3: TGTGCCAGCAGCGGAGGACTAGCGGGAGAGGAGACCCAGTACTTC. Complete variable domain (other parts from reference TRBV5-4 and TRBJ2-5): ETGVTQSPTHLIKTRGQQVTLRCSSQSGHNTVSWYQQALGQGPQFIFQYYREEENGRGNFPPRFSGLQFPNYSSELNVNALELDDSALYLCASSGGLAGEETQYFGPGTRLLVL.

The chain recombines TRBV7-9 with TRBJ2-3; 10 positions agree with TRBD2. CDR1 SEHNR and CDR2 FQNEAQ come from the germline V gene (reference sequence). V shed 0 bases and J 1 base; nucleotides not matched to a gene: 1. The CDR3 has 16 residues. In DNA, the CDR3 is TGTGCCAGCAGCTTAGCGCTAGCGGGGGGCACAGATACGCAGTATTTT. It translates to CASSLALAGGTDTQYF.

The rearrangement joins TRBV5-4 to TRBJ1-2; tentative D call: TRBD1 (6 bases). The germline gives CDR1 SGHNT, CDR2 YYREEE (reference sequence). Trimming removed 6 bases from V and 1 base from J, with 10 bases in between. The CDR3 has 13 amino acids. CDR3 DNA sequence: TGTGCCAGCACCCGGACAGATAACTATGGCTACACCTTC. Translating gives CASTRTDNYGYTF. Combining the CDR3 with reference TRBV5-4 and TRBJ1-2 gives the whole variable domain ETGVTQSPTHLIKTRGQQVTLRCSSQSGHNTVSWYQQALGQGPQFIFQYYREEENGRGNFPPRFSGLQFPNYSSELNVNALELDDSALYLCASTRTDNYGYTFGSGTRLTVV.

This chain joins TRBV9 and TRBJ2-1; possibly TRBD1 for D (6 bases). The CDR3 loop spans 14 amino acids. Germline CDR1 is SGDLS and CDR2 is YYNGEE. Trimming left V 2 bases short and J 6 bases short, with 12 bases between. CDR3 in amino acids: CASSVGGLGNEQFF. CDR3 nucleotides: TGTGCCAGCAGCGTTGGGGGCTTGGGCAATGAGCAGTTCTTC.

This chain joins TRBV6-4 and TRBJ1-2, with 9 bases fitting TRBD1. The germline V gene encodes CDR1 MRHNA and CDR2 SNTAGT. The CDR3 totals 14 residues. V shed 3 bases, J shed 3 bases, and the junction held 2 bases outside the gene matches. The CDR3 here is CASSDGDRDYGYTF. In DNA, the CDR3 is TGTGCCAGCAGTGATGGGGACAGGGACTATGGCTACACCTTC.

The chain is built from TRBV4-1 and TRBJ2-5; perhaps TRBD2 as D (6 bases). The CDR3 has 16 amino acids. Trimming removed 0 bases from V and 2 bases from J, with 13 bases in between. Germline lookup yields CDR1 MGHRA and CDR2 YSYEKL. The CDR3 reads CASSQDPGAVQETQYF. In DNA, the CDR3 is TGCGCCAGCAGCCAAGATCCGGGAGCGGTACAAGAGACCCAGTACTTC.

The chain is built from TRBV27 and TRBJ1-2, with a possible D match to TRBD1 (5 bases). V lost 8 bases and J 4 bases, leaving 14 bases between the germline ends. The CDR3 length is 13 residues. Per germline, CDR1 MNHEY and CDR2 SMNVEV (reference sequence). The CDR3 DNA follows: TGTGCCAGCTCGACGGGGGGGTCCTATGGCTACACCTTC. It is translated as CASSTGGSYGYTF.

The J gene is TRBJ1-1, the V gene TRBV28, with TRBD1 as a possible D gene (6 bases). CDR1 and CDR2 (germline): MDHEN, SYDVKM. This CDR3 has 11 residues. V gave up 8 bases and J gave up 6 bases, with 10 bases separating them. In nucleotides, the CDR3 is TGTGCCAGCGACAGGATGTCTGAAGCTTTCTTT. Encoded protein: CASDRMSEAFF.

The chain links TRBV9 to TRBJ2-3; 7 bases match TRBD1. The trim removed 2 bases at V and 2 bases at J, leaving 2 bases unmatched. The germline CDR1 and CDR2 sequences are SGDLS and YYNGEE. The length of the CDR3 is 14 residues. The CDR3 spells CASSVGQFTDTQYF. The CDR3 coding sequence is TGTGCCAGCAGCGTGGGACAGTTCACAGATACGCAGTATTTT.

V gene TRBV4-1 combines with J gene TRBJ1-1; a possible D gene is TRBD1 (5 bases). CDR1 is MGHRA and CDR2 is YSYEKL in the germline V gene. V lost 0 bases and J 4 bases, leaving 12 bases between the germline ends. The CDR3 runs 15 residues. CDR3 sequence reads: CASSQEKGRFTEAFF. The DNA for the CDR3 is TGCGCCAGCAGCCAAGAGAAGGGGCGTTTCACTGAAGCTTTCTTT.